This T cell receptor (beta chain) was recorded in a study of blood T cell repertoires in COVID-19. In the study overall: Samples of COVID-19 (acute and convalescent) were obtained from the United States, Italy and Spain.

This CDR3 is 15 amino acids long. V lost 4 bases and J lost 5; bases outside the gene matches: 5. The V gene's germline CDR1 is SGDLS and CDR2 YYNGEE. Those enrolled in Seattle joined during active infection and were followed longitudinally afterward. Measured with immunoSEQ multiplex PCR; TCRdb has only the in-frame clones, and not every one. This sample has about 410,000 clones, with 89% found just once. Regarding this clone: In the same sample, other DNA sequences code for this CDR3.

The clonotype comes from a woman in her thirties or forties with COVID-19, enrolled during active disease. Sequencing was done on a sample of peripheral blood. V and J are TRBV9 and TRBJ2-1, with 11 bases lining up with TRBD1. CDR3 amino acids: CASSPGQGADNEQFF. The CDR3 nucleotides are TGTGCCAGCAGCCCCGGACAGGGGGCGGACAATGAGCAGTTCTTC. Full variable domain (missing parts from reference TRBV9 and TRBJ2-1): DSGVTQTPKHLITATGQRVTLRCSPRSGDLSVYWYQQSLDQGLQFLIQYYNGEERAKGNILERFSAQQFPDLHSELNLSSLELGDSALYFCASSPGQGADNEQFFGPGTRLTVL.